Shown below are 3 T cell receptor beta chains from a single sample sequenced in a study of neurological immune-mediated disorders. TCRdb processed the 5' RACE reads anew with MiXCR; each CDR3 protein has one entry. Counted here are over 25,000 distinct CDR3 sequences, under 30% occurring once; the ten biggest clones make up just under 30%. Sequencing used CD4+ T cells from blood. These receptors all come from a man in his fifties or sixties with HTLV-1-associated myelopathy (HAM/TSP).

The table lists this clonotype with many counts. The V and J genes are TRBV5-4 and TRBJ2-1; weak D call: TRBD1 (6 bases). The CDR3 loop spans 17 amino acids. Trimming removed 4 bases from V and 7 bases from J, with 24 bases in between. Germline V gene sequence: CDR1 SGHNT, CDR2 YYREEE (reference sequence). The CDR3 sequence: CASSANPADFRGNEQFF. The DNA of the CDR3 is TGTGCCAGCAGCGCCAACCCCGCCGACTTCAGGGGAAATGAGCAGTTCTTC.

The rearrangement links TRBV6-5 to TRBJ1-2; D is unresolved. There are 13 residues in the CDR3. V lost 6 bases and J 2 bases, leaving 10 bases between the germline ends. The germline V gene encodes CDR1 MNHEY and CDR2 SVGAGI. The CDR3 region is CASSHGGNYGYTF. The CDR3 nucleotides read TGTGCCAGCAGCCACGGTGGGAACTATGGCTACACCTTC.

In its sample, this clonotype was seen a few times. The chain has TRBV4-2 and TRBJ2-1; TRBD2 matches at 11 bases. CDR1 LGHNA and CDR2 YNFKEQ come from the germline V gene. Trimming removed 0 bases from V and 10 bases from J; junction bases left unmatched: 8. This CDR3 has 16 residues. The CDR3 protein is CASSQEVAGGLGEQFF. DNA of the CDR3: TGTGCCAGCAGCCAAGAGGTAGCGGGGGGGCTCGGGGAGCAGTTCTTC.